This T cell receptor beta chain is drawn from a study of blood T cell repertoires in COVID-19. Study summary: Sites in the United States, Italy and Spain provided acute and convalescent COVID-19 samples. The cDNA or gDNA used as material had been derived from T cells, B-cell-depleted T cells, or PBMCs.

This CDR3 region has 13 residues. The method was immunoSEQ multiplex PCR; TCRdb's version includes in-frame clones alone and lacks a portion of them. The table lists tens of thousands of clones, about 86% of them singletons, with 1.4% in the top ten. The receptor's source is a woman between 55 and 75 years old with acute or convalescent COVID-19. The chain employs TRBV21-1 and TRBJ1-1. TRBV21-1 is described as a pseudogene. The sequenced material came from peripheral blood. The CDR3 DNA reads TGTGCCAGCAGCCTCCGGGTGTATACTGAAGCTTTCTTT. The encoded protein is CASSLRVYTEAFF.